Sequencing of this TCR beta chain was carried out in a study of blood T cell repertoires in COVID-19. The overall study: Acute and convalescent COVID-19 specimens originated in the United States, Italy and Spain. PBMCs, B-cell-depleted T cells, or T cells provided the cDNA or gDNA that made up the material.

In germline, CDR1 is SGHTA, CDR2 FQGNSA. Trimming removed 5 bases from V and 6 bases from J, with 17 bases in between. The CDR3 has 15 amino acids. In the source study's methods: For nucleated cells, counts were estimated from reference gene primer amplification. Produced via immunoSEQ multiplex PCR; TCRdb's table is partial and in-frame only. The V and J calls and clone size come from that table; D and trimming were worked out from the DNA. The sample lists some 68,000 clones; 85% to 90% were seen once. The TCR comes from a man aged 45-65 years with acute or convalescent COVID-19. The gene calls are TRBV7-2 and TRBJ2-1, with D possibly matching TRBD2 (6 bases). Sequencing was performed on peripheral blood. The CDR3 reads CASSARRAGTNEQFF. CDR3 nucleotide sequence: TGTGCCAGCAGCGCGAGGAGGGCCGGGACCAATGAGCAGTTCTTC.